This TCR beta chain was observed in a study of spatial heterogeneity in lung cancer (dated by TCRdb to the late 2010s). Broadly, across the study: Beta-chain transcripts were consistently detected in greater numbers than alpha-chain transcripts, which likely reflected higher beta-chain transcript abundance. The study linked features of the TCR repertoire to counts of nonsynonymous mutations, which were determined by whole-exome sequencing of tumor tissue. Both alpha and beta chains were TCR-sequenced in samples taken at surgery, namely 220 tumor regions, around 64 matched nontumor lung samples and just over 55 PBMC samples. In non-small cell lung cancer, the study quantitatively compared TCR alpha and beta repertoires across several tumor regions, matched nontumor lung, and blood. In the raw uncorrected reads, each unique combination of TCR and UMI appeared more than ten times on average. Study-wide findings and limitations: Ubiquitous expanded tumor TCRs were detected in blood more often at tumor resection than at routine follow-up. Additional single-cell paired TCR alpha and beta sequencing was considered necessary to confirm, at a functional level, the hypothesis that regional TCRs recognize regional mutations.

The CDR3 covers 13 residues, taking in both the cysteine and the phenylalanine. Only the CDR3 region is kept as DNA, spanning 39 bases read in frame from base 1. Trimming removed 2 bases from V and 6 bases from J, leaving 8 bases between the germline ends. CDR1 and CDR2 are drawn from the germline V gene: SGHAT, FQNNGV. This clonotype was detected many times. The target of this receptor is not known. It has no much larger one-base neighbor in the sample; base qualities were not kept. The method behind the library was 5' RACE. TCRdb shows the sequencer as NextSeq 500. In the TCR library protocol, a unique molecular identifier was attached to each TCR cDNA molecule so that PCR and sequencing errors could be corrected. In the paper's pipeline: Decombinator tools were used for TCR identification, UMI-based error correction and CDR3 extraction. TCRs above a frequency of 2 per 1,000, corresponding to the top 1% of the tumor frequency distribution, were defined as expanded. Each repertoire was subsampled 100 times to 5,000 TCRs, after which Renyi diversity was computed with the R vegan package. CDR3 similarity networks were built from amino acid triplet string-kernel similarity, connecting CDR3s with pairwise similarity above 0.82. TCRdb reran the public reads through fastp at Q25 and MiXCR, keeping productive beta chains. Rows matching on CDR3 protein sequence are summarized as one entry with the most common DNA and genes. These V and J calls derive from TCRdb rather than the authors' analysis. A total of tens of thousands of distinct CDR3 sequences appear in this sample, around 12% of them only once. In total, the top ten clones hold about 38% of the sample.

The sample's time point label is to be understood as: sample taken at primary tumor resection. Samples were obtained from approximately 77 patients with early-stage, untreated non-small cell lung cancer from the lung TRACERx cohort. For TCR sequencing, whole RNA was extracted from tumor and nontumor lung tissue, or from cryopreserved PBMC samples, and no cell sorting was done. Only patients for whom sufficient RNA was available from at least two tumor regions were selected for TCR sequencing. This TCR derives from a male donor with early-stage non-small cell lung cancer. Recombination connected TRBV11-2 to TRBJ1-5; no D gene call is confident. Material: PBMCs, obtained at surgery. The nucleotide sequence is TGTGCCAGCAGCTTATATGTAGGTCAGCCCCAGCATTTT. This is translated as CASSLYVGQPQHF.